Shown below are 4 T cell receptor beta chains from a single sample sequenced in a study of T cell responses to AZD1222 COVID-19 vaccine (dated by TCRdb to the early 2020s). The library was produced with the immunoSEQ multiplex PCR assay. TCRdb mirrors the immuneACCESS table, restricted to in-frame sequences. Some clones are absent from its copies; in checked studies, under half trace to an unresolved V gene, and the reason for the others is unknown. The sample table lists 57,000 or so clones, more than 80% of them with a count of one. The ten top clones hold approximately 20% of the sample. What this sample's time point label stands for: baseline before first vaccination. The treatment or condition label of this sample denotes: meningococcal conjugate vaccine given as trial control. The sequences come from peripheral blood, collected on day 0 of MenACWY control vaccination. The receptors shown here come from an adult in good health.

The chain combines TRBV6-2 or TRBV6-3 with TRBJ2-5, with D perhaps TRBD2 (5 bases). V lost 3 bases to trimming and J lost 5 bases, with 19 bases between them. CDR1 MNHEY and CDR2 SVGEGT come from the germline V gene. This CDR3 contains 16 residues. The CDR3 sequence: CASSYLSPLAGETQYF. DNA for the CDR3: TGTGCCAGCAGTTATCTAAGTCCCCTAGCTGGTGAGACCCAGTACTTC.

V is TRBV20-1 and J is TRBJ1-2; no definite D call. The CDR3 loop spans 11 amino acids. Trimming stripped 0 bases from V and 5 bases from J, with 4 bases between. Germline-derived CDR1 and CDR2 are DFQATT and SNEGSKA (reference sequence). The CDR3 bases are TGCAGTGCTAGAGACAATTATGGCTACACCTTC. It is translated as CSARDNYGYTF.

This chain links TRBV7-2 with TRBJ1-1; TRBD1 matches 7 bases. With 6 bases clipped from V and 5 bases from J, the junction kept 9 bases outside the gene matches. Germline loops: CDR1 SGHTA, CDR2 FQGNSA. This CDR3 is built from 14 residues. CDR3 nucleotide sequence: TGTGCCAGCAGTTATGACAGGGCGGGTACTGAAGCTTTCTTT. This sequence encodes CASSYDRAGTEAFF.

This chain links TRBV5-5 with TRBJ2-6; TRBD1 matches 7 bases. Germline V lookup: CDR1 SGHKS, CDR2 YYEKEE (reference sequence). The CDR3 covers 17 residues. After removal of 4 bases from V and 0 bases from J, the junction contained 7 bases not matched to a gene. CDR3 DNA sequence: TGTGCCAGCAGCCTGCCAGGGACAGCCTCTGGGGCCAACGTCCTGACTTTC. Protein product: CASSLPGTASGANVLTF.